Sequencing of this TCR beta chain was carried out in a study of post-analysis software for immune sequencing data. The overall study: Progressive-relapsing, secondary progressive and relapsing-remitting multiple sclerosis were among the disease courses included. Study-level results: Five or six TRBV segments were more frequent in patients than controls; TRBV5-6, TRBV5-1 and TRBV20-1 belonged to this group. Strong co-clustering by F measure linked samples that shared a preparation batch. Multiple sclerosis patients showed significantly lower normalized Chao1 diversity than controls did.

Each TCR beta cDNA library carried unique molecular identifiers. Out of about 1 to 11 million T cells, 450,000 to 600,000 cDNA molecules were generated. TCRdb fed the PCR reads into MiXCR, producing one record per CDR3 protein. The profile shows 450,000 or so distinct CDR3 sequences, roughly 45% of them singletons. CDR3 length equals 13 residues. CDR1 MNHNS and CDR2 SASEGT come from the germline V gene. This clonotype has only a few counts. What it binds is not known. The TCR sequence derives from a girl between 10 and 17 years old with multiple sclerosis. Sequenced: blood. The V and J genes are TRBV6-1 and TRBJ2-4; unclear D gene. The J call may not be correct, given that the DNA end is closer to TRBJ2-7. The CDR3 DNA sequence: TGTGCCAGCAGTGAAGGCGAGGTTAACGAGCAGTACTTC. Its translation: CASSEGEVNEQYF.